Shown below are 26 T cell receptor beta chains from a single sample sequenced in a study of PD-L1 blockade in urothelial cancer. This table comes from immunoSEQ multiplex PCR, and its TCRdb copy is limited to in-frame clones, with some not included. The table records approximately 71,000 clones, about 89% of them present only once. This specimen was PBMCs, taken around atezolizumab (anti-PD-L1) treatment. The receptors derive from a man aged 55-75 years with urothelial cancer.

The V and J genes are TRBV4-2 and TRBJ2-7, with TRBD1 matching over 7 bases. The CDR3 contains 15 residues. V dropped 0 bases and J dropped 2; count of bases not matched to a gene: 4. CDR1 is LGHNA, CDR2 YNFKEQ, per germline. In DNA form, the CDR3 reads TGTGCCAGCAGCCAAGACAGGGGGTCCCCCTACGAGCAGTACTTC. Translated, it gives CASSQDRGSPYEQYF.

The chain couples TRBV19 to TRBJ2-3; 9 bases map to TRBD1. Germline V gives CDR1 LNHDA, CDR2 SQIVND (reference sequence). This CDR3 comprises 15 residues. V shed 4 bases and J 4 bases; nucleotides not matched to a gene: 6. In nucleotides, the CDR3 is TGTGCCAGTAGTAGGGGACAGGGCCGCGCAGATACGCAGTATTTT. This translates into CASSRGQGRADTQYF.

V gene TRBV28 combines with J gene TRBJ2-4, with 9 bases that match TRBD1. The germline V gene encodes CDR1 MDHEN and CDR2 SYDVKM. The CDR3 has 14 residues. The trim removed 6 bases at V and 7 bases at J, leaving 7 bases unmatched. The CDR3 DNA reads TGTGCCAGCAGACGCACAGGGGGCGCGAACATTCAGTACTTC. Protein sequence: CASRRTGGANIQYF.

The V call is TRBV7-2, the J call TRBJ2-3; the D gene is possibly TRBD1 (5 bases). The length of the CDR3 is 12 residues. Trimming removed 6 bases from V and 7 bases from J, with 11 bases in between. Germline V lookup: CDR1 SGHTA, CDR2 FQGNSA. The CDR3 sequence: CASSLQGYTQYF. The DNA of the CDR3 is TGTGCCAGCAGTCTTCAGGGATATACGCAGTATTTT.

The chain couples TRBV5-6 to TRBJ2-5; D remains unclear. The V gene's germline CDR1 is SGHDT and CDR2 YYEEEE. V lost 1 base and J 3 bases, leaving 4 bases between the germline ends. The CDR3 sequence is 12 residues long. The DNA for the CDR3 is TGTGCCAGCAGCTTGCAGGAAGAGACCCAGTACTTC. The encoded protein is CASSLQEETQYF.

This chain links TRBV10-2 with TRBJ2-1; 7 nucleotides line up with TRBD2. The germline V gene encodes CDR1 WSHSY and CDR2 SAAADI. The CDR3 covers 15 residues. The trim removed 6 bases at V and 4 bases at J, leaving 9 bases unmatched. The CDR3 region is CASRASGGFYNEQFF. CDR3 nucleotides: TGCGCCAGCAGGGCCTCGGGGGGATTTTACAATGAGCAGTTCTTC.

V usage is TRBV5-1 and J usage is TRBJ2-1; 8 bases match TRBD1. The V segment lost 2 bases and the J segment 2 bases; nucleotides outside the gene matches: 6. The CDR3 length is 16 residues. Per germline, CDR1 SGHRS and CDR2 YFSETQ. CDR3 DNA sequence: TGCGCCAGCAGCTTTGGGGACAGGAGTACCTACAATGAGCAGTTCTTC. This encodes CASSFGDRSTYNEQFF.

The chain employs TRBV5-1 and TRBJ1-1; a weak D match, TRBD1 (5 bases). V was cut by 8 bases and J by 0 bases, with 11 bases left in between. The CDR3 sequence is 13 residues long. Germline lookup yields CDR1 SGHRS and CDR2 YFSETQ. CDR3 loop: CASKEGLNTEAFF. The DNA for the CDR3 is TGCGCCAGTAAGGAGGGGTTGAACACTGAAGCTTTCTTT. The full variable domain, with the rest looked up from reference TRBV5-1 and TRBJ1-1, is KAGVTQTPRYLIKTRGQQVTLSCSPISGHRSVSWYQQTPGQGLQFLFEYFSETQRNKGNFPGRFSGRQFSNSRSEMNVSTLELGDSALYLCASKEGLNTEAFFGQGTRLTVV.

V usage is TRBV19 and J usage is TRBJ1-1; D not resolved. The germline CDR1 and CDR2 sequences are LNHDA and SQIVND (reference sequence). With 4 bases removed from V and 0 bases from J, the gap between germline ends came to 6 bases. The CDR3 length is 13 residues. CDR3 sequence reads: CASSTSVNTEAFF. CDR3 bases: TGTGCCAGTAGTACTTCGGTGAACACTGAAGCTTTCTTT.

The V call is TRBV6-5, the J call TRBJ1-5, with 7 bases aligning to TRBD1. This CDR3 is 14 amino acids long. Unmatched junction bases numbered 7, after V lost 5 bases and J lost 6 bases. CDR1 and CDR2 from the germline V gene are MNHEY and SVGAGI. The CDR3, as DNA: TGTGCCAGCAGTAAAGGGGGCGCCGGTCAGCCCCAGCATTTT. Amino acids: CASSKGGAGQPQHF.

In its sample, this clone was seen once. V and J are TRBV9 and TRBJ2-7; TRBD1 matches at 9 bases. Trimming removed 4 bases from V and 5 bases from J; junction bases left unmatched: 7. Germline assignment: CDR1 SGDLS and CDR2 YYNGEE. The CDR3 spans 14 residues. The CDR3 sequence: CASSPGTGRNEQYF. DNA of the CDR3: TGTGCCAGCAGCCCCGGGACAGGGAGGAACGAGCAGTACTTC.

The gene calls are TRBV6-1 and TRBJ2-5; TRBD2 agrees at 14 bases. Germline V lookup: CDR1 MNHNS, CDR2 SASEGT. The CDR3 has 15 residues. J was trimmed by 1 base and V by 6 bases; bases with no gene match: 1. The CDR3 reads CASSGTSGGQETQYF. The DNA of the CDR3 is TGTGCCAGCAGCGGGACTAGCGGGGGCCAAGAGACCCAGTACTTC.

V usage is TRBV19 and J usage is TRBJ2-1, with a tentative D call TRBD2 (5 bases). Germline-derived CDR1 and CDR2 are LNHDA and SQIVND (reference sequence). The V end was cut by 6 bases, the J end by 7 bases, with 25 bases between. The CDR3 is 17 residues long. The CDR3 DNA reads as TGTGCCAGTAGATCATACCCCCCGGAGGAGTTGGGAAATGAGCAGTTCTTC. Translating gives CASRSYPPEELGNEQFF.

The chain joins TRBV5-5 to TRBJ2-7; 7 bases line up with TRBD1. This CDR3 comprises 15 residues. Germline V gene sequence: CDR1 SGHKS, CDR2 YYEKEE (reference sequence). V lost 4 bases to trimming and J lost 2 bases; unmatched junction nucleotides: 9. CDR3 region: CASSVNRGFTYEQYF. CDR3 in DNA: TGTGCCAGCAGCGTTAACAGGGGATTCACCTACGAGCAGTACTTC.

This chain connects TRBV5-6 to TRBJ1-5, with D perhaps TRBD1 (5 bases). In germline, CDR1 is SGHDT, CDR2 YYEEEE. CDR3 length equals 15 residues. V lost 2 bases, J lost 7 bases, and 16 bases lay in between. The CDR3 nucleotides are TGTGCCAGCAGCTTCGCGGGGCGTGACGGCCAGCCCCAGCATTTT. Its translation: CASSFAGRDGQPQHF. The full variable domain, its missing parts supplied by reference TRBV5-6 and TRBJ1-5, is DAGVTQSPTHLIKTRGQQVTLRCSPKSGHDTVSWYQQALGQGPQFIFQYYEEEERQRGNFPDRFSGHQFPNYSSELNVNALLLGDSALYLCASSFAGRDGQPQHFGDGTRLSIL.

The chain couples TRBV4-3 to TRBJ2-3; tentatively, D is TRBD2 (5 bases). The CDR3 totals 14 residues. Germline CDR1 LGHNA, CDR2 YSLEER. With 2 bases removed from V and 2 bases from J, the gap between germline ends came to 8 bases. This CDR3 is CASSQPGYTDTQYF. CDR3 nucleotides: TGCGCCAGCAGCCAACCGGGATACACAGATACGCAGTATTTT.

V gene TRBV7-6 combines with J gene TRBJ2-1, with D possibly matching TRBD2 (6 bases). V dropped 1 base and J dropped 0 bases, with 13 bases sitting between them. The V gene's germline CDR1 is SGHVS and CDR2 FNYEAQ. The CDR3 is 17 amino acids. This CDR3 reads CASSLGAGGSSYNEQFF. The CDR3 DNA reads TGTGCCAGCAGCTTAGGAGCCGGAGGGAGCTCCTACAATGAGCAGTTCTTC.

This rearrangement joins TRBV6-1 to TRBJ2-5, with a possible D match to TRBD2 (7 bases). Germline CDR1 is MNHNS and CDR2 is SASEGT. The CDR3 extends over 14 amino acids. V was trimmed by 0 bases and J by 5 bases, leaving 10 bases between them. CDR3 loop: CASSEAGGRETQYF. The CDR3 DNA reads as TGTGCCAGCAGTGAAGCGGGGGGGCGGGAGACCCAGTACTTC.

The V and J genes are TRBV5-1 and TRBJ2-5, with 9 positions matching TRBD1. The V and J ends lost 5 bases and 4 bases, in that order; junction bases with no gene match: 9. The CDR3 extends over 15 amino acids. In germline, CDR1 is SGHRS, CDR2 YFSETQ. The CDR3 sequence: CASSLDRGAGETQYF. The CDR3, as DNA: TGCGCCAGCAGTCTCGACAGGGGGGCGGGAGAGACCCAGTACTTC.

This clone was observed a handful of times. The chain carries TRBV12-5 and TRBJ2-1; the D gene is possibly TRBD1 (6 bases). This CDR3 is 15 amino acids long. Germline assignment: CDR1 LGHNT and CDR2 FRNRAP. V lost 4 bases and J 5 bases, leaving 15 bases between the germline ends. In DNA, the CDR3 is TGTGCTAGTGGTTCCTCCCGGGACACCCACAATGAGCAGTTCTTC. It is translated as CASGSSRDTHNEQFF.

The gene calls are TRBV13 and TRBJ1-2; D unclear. CDR3 length: 16 residues. V lost 5 bases and J lost 5, with 21 bases in between. Germline loops: CDR1 PRHDT, CDR2 FYEKMQ (reference sequence). The CDR3 region has the DNA TGTGCCAGCAGCAGCGGGTTTGTGGGTCCAGATTATGGCTACACCTTC. The encoded protein is CASSSGFVGPDYGYTF.

This chain links TRBV7-9 with TRBJ1-2; D unresolved. Germline CDR1 reads SEHNR; CDR2 reads FQNEAQ (reference sequence). The CDR3 length is 19 residues. The germline V and J ends were trimmed by 5 bases and 4 bases, with 29 bases remaining between them. In nucleotides, the CDR3 is TGTGCCAGCAGCCCACACTCTCTCCTTATCAGTGGCGGCGTCTATGGCTACACCTTC. As protein: CASSPHSLLISGGVYGYTF.

This clone was counted a single time. The V gene is TRBV27, the J gene TRBJ1-5; 8 bases are shared with TRBD1. In germline, CDR1 is MNHEY, CDR2 SMNVEV (reference sequence). V dropped 6 bases and J dropped 3; count of bases not matched to a gene: 7. The CDR3 is 15 amino acids. The CDR3 DNA follows: TGTGCCAGCAGCCCAAGGACAGGGTTCAATCAGCCCCAGCATTTT. Its translation: CASSPRTGFNQPQHF.

This chain's CDR3 is CASSVGQMGQGFNEQFF. CDR3 sequence (DNA): TGTGCCAGCAGCGTAGGTCAAATGGGACAGGGCTTCAATGAGCAGTTCTTC. The gene calls are TRBV9 and TRBJ2-1; 9 positions match TRBD1. This CDR3 region has 17 residues. The germline V gene has CDR1 SGDLS and CDR2 YYNGEE. V lost 0 bases to trimming and J lost 6 bases; unmatched junction nucleotides: 10.

This clone was seen just once. This chain connects TRBV7-2 to TRBJ2-1, with 7 bases lining up with TRBD2. This CDR3 contains 14 residues. Losses at the gene ends were 10 bases for V and 4 bases for J; bases not matched to a gene: 10. Germline V gene data show CDR1 as SGHTA and CDR2 as FQGNSA. The CDR3 protein is CATHRDYLYNEQFF. CDR3 coding DNA: TGTGCCACTCACCGGGACTACCTTTACAATGAGCAGTTCTTC.

This clone was recorded only once. This sequence joins TRBV10-3 and TRBJ2-2; TRBD2 aligns across 8 bases. Germline CDR1 is ENHRY and CDR2 is SYGVKD. V gave up 3 bases and J gave up 2 bases; unmatched junction bases: 2. The CDR3 runs 15 residues. CDR3 sequence (DNA): TGTGCCATCAGTGATGTAGCGGGAAACACCGGGGAGCTGTTTTTT. It specifies CAISDVAGNTGELFF.